The present TCR beta chain was sequenced within a study of T-cell reconstitution after alpha-beta-depleted transplantation in children. Study outcomes and limitations: T cells produced anew were the main source of T-cell counts and diversity one year after transplant.

This sample's TCRbeta library carried unique molecular identifier barcodes. In TCRdb, the PCR reads were re-called with MiXCR into one record per CDR3 protein. The sample includes roughly 790,000 distinct CDR3 sequences, approximately 15% seen only once; the top ten take approximately 5%. Germline assignment: CDR1 ENHRY and CDR2 SYGVKD. The CDR3 sequence is 14 residues long. Trimming shortened V by 3 bases and J by 6 bases, and 12 bases separated the two germline ends. There are a few counts of this clonotype. Its target is not known. This sample comprised PBMCs, mostly from graft donor cells, obtained 360 days after TCRalphabeta/CD19-depleted stem cell transplant. The TCR originated in a male patient aged 10 to 17 who had a stem cell transplant for acute lymphoblastic leukemia, so the T cells may come from the graft donor. The J gene is TRBJ2-1, the V gene TRBV10-3; no reliable D call. Written as DNA, the CDR3 is TGTGCCATCAGTGATCGCCCCGGCCTCAATGAGCAGTTCTTC. It translates to CAISDRPGLNEQFF.